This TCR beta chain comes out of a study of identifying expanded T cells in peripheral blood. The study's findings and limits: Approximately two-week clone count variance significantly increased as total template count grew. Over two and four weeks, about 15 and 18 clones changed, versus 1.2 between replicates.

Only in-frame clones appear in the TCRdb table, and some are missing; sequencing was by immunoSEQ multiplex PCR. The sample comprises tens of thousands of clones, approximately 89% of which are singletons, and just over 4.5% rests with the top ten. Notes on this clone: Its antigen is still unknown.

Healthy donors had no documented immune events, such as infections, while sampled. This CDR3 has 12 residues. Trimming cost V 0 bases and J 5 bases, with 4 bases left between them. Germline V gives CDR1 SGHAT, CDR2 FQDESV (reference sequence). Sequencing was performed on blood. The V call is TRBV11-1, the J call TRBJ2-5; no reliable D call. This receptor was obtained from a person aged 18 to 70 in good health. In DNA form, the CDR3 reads TGTGCCAGCAGCTTAGCTGAGGAGACCCAGTACTTC. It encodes CASSLAEETQYF.